This T cell receptor (beta chain) stems from a study of CD8 T cells in Susac syndrome. The multiple sclerosis controls were treatment-naive patients affected by stable or active relapsing-remitting disease. Isolation of CD8+ and CD4+ T cells was performed negatively, whereas enrichment of TEMRA cells was done by FACS. It was with random hexamers that 0.5 to 1 ug RNA was reverse transcribed. immunoSEQ multiplex PCR amplified TCR beta CDR3 across 54 Vbeta, 13 Jbeta. TCRdb ran MiXCR on the immunoSEQ multiplex PCR reads and lists one entry per CDR3 protein. The sample holds 250,000 to 300,000 distinct CDR3 sequences, around 91% seen once. This TCR was sampled from a human donor with multiple sclerosis. Sequenced material: CD8+ T cells from PBMCs.

Here the CDR3 reads CASSYSEGRGYTF. Here the CDR3 DNA reads TGTGCCAGCAGTTACTCGGAGGGACGAGGCTACACCTTC. V usage is TRBV6-5 and J usage is TRBJ1-2; maybe TRBD1 (5 bases). This CDR3 has 13 residues. In germline, CDR1 is MNHEY, CDR2 SVGAGI. V was shortened by 0 bases and J by 8 bases, with 10 bases between the two germline ends.